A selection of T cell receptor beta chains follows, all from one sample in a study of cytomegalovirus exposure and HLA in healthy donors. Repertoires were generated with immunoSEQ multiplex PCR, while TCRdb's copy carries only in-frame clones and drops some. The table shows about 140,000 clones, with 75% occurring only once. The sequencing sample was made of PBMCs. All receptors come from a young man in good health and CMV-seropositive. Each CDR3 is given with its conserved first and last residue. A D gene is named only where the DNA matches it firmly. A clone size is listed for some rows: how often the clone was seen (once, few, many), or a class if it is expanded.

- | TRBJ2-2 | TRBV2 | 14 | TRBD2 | TGTGCCAGCTGTCGAGCGGGAAACACCGGGGAGCTGTTTTTT | CASCRAGNTGELFF
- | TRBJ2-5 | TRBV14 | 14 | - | TGTGCCAGCAGCCAAGATCCATCGGAAGAGACCCAGTACTTC | CASSQDPSEETQYF
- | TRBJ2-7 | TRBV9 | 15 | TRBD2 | TGTGCCAGCAGCGCCGGACTAGCGGGAGCGAGGGAGCAGTACTTC | CASSAGLAGAREQYF
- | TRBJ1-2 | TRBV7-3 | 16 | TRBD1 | TGTGCCAGCAGCGCTACCCCGGACAGGGGGCTTCAGGGCTACACCTTC | CASSATPDRGLQGYTF
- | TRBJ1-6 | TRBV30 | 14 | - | TGTGCCTGGAGTGTCGACAGCTATAATTCACCCCTCCACTTT | CAWSVDSYNSPLHF
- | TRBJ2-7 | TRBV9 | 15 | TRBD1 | TGTGCCAGCAGCCCAACGGGACAGGGCCTAGAAGAGCAGTACTTC | CASSPTGQGLEEQYF
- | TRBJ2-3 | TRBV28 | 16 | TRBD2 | TGTGCCAGCAGTCCCAGCGGGAGATGGGCCACAGATACGCAGTATTTT | CASSPSGRWATDTQYF
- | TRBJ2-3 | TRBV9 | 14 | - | TGTGCCAGCAGCGCTCGACAGAGCACAGATACGCAGTATTTT | CASSARQSTDTQYF
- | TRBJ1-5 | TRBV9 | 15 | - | TGTGCCAGCAGCCAGGCGGACAACGCGAATCAGCCCCAGCATTTT | CASSQADNANQPQHF
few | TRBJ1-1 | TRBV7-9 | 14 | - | TGTGCCAGCAGCTTAGGTCAGGGGAACACTGAAGCTTTCTTT | CASSLGQGNTEAFF
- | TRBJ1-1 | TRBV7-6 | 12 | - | TGTGCCAGCAGCCCCAAGAACACTGAAGCTTTCTTT | CASSPKNTEAFF
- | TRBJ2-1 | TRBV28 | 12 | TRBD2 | TGTGCCAGCGGGAGGGCCGCTCCTGAGCAGTTCTTC | CASGRAAPEQFF
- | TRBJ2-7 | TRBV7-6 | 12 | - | TGTGCCAGCAGCTTTGGGGCGGGAGAGCAGTACTTC | CASSFGAGEQYF
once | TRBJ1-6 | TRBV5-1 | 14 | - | TGCGCCAGCAGTCTAGGCACGTCTAATTCACCCCTCCACTTT | CASSLGTSNSPLHF
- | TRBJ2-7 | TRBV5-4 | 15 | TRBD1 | TGTGCCAGCAGCCCCGACAGGGGGTTGACCTACGAGCAGTACTTC | CASSPDRGLTYEQYF
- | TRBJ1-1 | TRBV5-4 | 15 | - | TGTGCCAGCAGCTTGTCGGCACAGATGAACACTGAAGCTTTCTTT | CASSLSAQMNTEAFF
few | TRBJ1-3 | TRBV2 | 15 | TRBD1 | TGTGCCAGCACAAACAGGGGAAAGGCTGGAAACACCATATATTTT | CASTNRGKAGNTIYF
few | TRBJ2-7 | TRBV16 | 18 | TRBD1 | TGTGCCAGCAGCCAATTTGGCCGGGAGACAGGGGACGACTACGAGCAGTACTTC | CASSQFGRETGDDYEQYF
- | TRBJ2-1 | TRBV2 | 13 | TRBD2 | TGTGCCAGCAGGGCTAGCGGGAGCGATGAGCAGTTCTTC | CASRASGSDEQFF
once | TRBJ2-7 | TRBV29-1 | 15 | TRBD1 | TGCAGCGTTGGCCCCGGGACAGGGAAGCCCTACGGGCAGTACTTC | CSVGPGTGKPYGQYF
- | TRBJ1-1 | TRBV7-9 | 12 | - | TGTTCCAGCAGCAAAGGACTAACTGAAGCTTTCTTT | CSSSKGLTEAFF
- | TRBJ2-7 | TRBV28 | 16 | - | TGTGCCAGCATCCCAGCGGGGAGGGGGTCTTGGTACGAGCAGTACTTC | CASIPAGRGSWYEQYF
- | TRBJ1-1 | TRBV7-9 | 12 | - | TGTTCCAGCCAGGGGACGAACACTGAAGCTTTCTTT | CSSQGTNTEAFF
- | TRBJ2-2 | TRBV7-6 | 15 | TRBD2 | TGTGCCAGCAGCTTAAGCGGGGTTAACACCGGGGAGCTGTTTTTT | CASSLSGVNTGELFF
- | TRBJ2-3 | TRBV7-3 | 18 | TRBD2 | TGTGCCAGCAGCCCCCGGAGCGGGGGGAGGAATAGCACAGATACGCAGTATTTT | CASSPRSGGRNSTDTQYF
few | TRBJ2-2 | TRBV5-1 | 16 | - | TGCGCCAGCAGCTTGTTAGTTGGGAGTTACACCGGGGAGCTGTTTTTT | CASSLLVGSYTGELFF
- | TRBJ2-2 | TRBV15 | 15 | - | TGTGCCACCAGCAGAGATCAGGGGCTCGCCGGGGAGCTGTTTTTT | CATSRDQGLAGELFF
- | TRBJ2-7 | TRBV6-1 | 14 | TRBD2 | TGTGCCAGCAGTAAGCTAGCGGAGGGCTACGAGCAGTACTTC | CASSKLAEGYEQYF
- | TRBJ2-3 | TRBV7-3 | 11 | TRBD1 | TGTGCCAGCGGGACAGGGCATACGCAGTATTTT | CASGTGHTQYF
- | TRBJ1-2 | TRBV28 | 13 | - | TGTGCCAGCAGTTTCGGAGAACCTTATGGCTACACCTTC | CASSFGEPYGYTF
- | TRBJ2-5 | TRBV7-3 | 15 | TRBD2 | TGTGCCAGCAGCGCCTGGGGACTAGATGGGGAGACCCAGTACTTC | CASSAWGLDGETQYF
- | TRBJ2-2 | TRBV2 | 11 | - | TGTGCCACCTACGGCGGCGGGGAGCTGTTTTTT | CATYGGGELFF
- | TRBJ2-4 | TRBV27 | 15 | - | TGTGCCAGCAGCAAACGGGACTCCAATTCGAACATTCAGTACTTC | CASSKRDSNSNIQYF
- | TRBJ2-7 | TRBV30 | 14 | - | TGTGCCTGGAGTATTTTGGGTTCGGGAGACGAGCAGTACTTC | CAWSILGSGDEQYF
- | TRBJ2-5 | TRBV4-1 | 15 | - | TGCGCCAGCAGCCTAATTGGGGGGGCCAGGGGGACCCAGTACTTC | CASSLIGGARGTQYF
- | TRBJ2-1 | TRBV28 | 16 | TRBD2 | TGTGCCAGCACCCCCCTGGGGCTAGCGGGAGAAGATGAGCAGTTCTTC | CASTPLGLAGEDEQFF
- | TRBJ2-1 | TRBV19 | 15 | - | TGTGCCAGTAAAGTCGAGGGCTCCACCTACAATGAGCAGTTCTTC | CASKVEGSTYNEQFF
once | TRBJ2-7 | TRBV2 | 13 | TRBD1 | TGTGCCAGCAGTGGGACAGGGGGCGGAATGCAGTACTTC | CASSGTGGGMQYF
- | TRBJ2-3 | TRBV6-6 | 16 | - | TGTGCCAGCAGTTACTCGGTCAGGGAAGCAACAGATACGCAGTATTTT | CASSYSVREATDTQYF
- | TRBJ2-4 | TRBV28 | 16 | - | TGTGCCAGCAGTTTTGGGGGCTCCGGCGCCAAAAACATTCAGTACTTC | CASSFGGSGAKNIQYF
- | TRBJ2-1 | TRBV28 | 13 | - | TGTGCCAGCAGGGGTGGTAGCGTTGGGGAGCAGTTCTTC | CASRGGSVGEQFF
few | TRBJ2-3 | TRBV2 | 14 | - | TGTGCCAGCAGGACAGGAACTAGCACAGATACGCAGTATTTT | CASRTGTSTDTQYF
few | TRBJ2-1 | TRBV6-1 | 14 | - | TGTGCCAGCAGTGAAGCGTCTCAGTACAATGAGCAGTTCTTC | CASSEASQYNEQFF
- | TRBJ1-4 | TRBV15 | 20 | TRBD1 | TGTGCCACCAGCAGAGCAGGGACAGGGGGCCTTGTGTGGGCTAATGAAAAACTGTTTTTT | CATSRAGTGGLVWANEKLFF
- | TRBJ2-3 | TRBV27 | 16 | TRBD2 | TGTGCCCGCAGTCCCCGGACTAGCGGGAGCACAGATACGCAGTATTTT | CARSPRTSGSTDTQYF
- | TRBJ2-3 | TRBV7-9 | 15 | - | TGTGCCAGCAGCTCCCCAGGGGCTAGCACAGATACGCAGTATTTT | CASSSPGASTDTQYF
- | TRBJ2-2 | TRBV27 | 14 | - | TGTGCCAGCAGTTCAACAGGGTTATCCGGGGAGCTGTTTTTT | CASSSTGLSGELFF
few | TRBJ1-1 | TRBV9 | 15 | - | TGTGCCAGCAGCGTAGAATCACGGTTGAACACTGAAGCTTTCTTT | CASSVESRLNTEAFF
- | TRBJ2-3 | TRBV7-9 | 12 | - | TGTGCCAGCAGCTCCCTTGCAGATACGCAGTATTTT | CASSSLADTQYF
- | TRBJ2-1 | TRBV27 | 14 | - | TGTGCCAGCAGTTTATTAGGCAGGGCCAATGAGCAGTTCTTC | CASSLLGRANEQFF
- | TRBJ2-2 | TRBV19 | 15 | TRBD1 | TGTCCCAGTAGTATTCTGGACAGGGACACCGGGGAGCTGTTTTTT | CPSSILDRDTGELFF